This paragraph covers one T cell receptor (beta chain) sequence. The sample is drawn from a study of blood T cell repertoires in COVID-19. Trimming stripped 3 bases from V and 10 bases from J, with 14 bases between. Germline V gene lookup returns CDR1 GTSNPN and CDR2 SVGIG (reference sequence). CDR3 size: 12 residues. Assay: immunoSEQ multiplex PCR; the TCRdb copy retains only in-frame clones and omits some. The profile shows around 280,000 clones, more than 70% of them singletons. Sequencing input: peripheral blood. The origin of this receptor is a woman aged 30 to 39 with COVID-19, enrolled during active disease. The V call is TRBV30, the J call TRBJ2-3, with D possibly TRBD2 on 6 matching bases. CDR3 coding DNA: TGTGCCTGGAGACCCGGGAGTGCCGCGCAGTATTTT. It yields the protein CAWRPGSAAQYF.